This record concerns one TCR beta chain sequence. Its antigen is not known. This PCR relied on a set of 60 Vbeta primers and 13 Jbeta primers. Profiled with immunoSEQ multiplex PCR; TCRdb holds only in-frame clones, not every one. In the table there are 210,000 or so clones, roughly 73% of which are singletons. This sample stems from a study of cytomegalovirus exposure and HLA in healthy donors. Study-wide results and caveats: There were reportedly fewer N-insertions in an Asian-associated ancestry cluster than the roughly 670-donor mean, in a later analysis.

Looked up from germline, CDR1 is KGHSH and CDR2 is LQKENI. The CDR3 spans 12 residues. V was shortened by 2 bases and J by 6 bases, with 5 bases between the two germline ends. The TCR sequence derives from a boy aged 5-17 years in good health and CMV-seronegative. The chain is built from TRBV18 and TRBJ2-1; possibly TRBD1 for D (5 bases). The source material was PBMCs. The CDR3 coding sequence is TGTGCCAGCTCACCAGACAGCAATGAGCAGTTCTTC. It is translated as CASSPDSNEQFF.